The clone carrying this T cell receptor (beta chain) was observed once. Germline V lookup: CDR1 SNHLY, CDR2 FYNNEI. With V trimmed by 7 bases and J by 8 bases, 5 bases remained unmatched. This CDR3 spans 12 amino acids. These data come from a study of blood T cell repertoires in COVID-19. Libraries were prepared by immunoSEQ multiplex PCR; TCRdb keeps only in-frame clonotypes and omits some of them. The sample consists of more than 300,000 clones, over 75% of them appearing once. The chain has TRBV2 and TRBJ1-2; 9 bases are shared with TRBD1. Sequenced: peripheral blood. The clonotype originates from a woman aged 25 to 39 with COVID-19, enrolled during active disease. The CDR3 DNA reads as TGTGCCAGCACGGGACAGGGAGGAGGCTACACCTTC. It codes for CASTGQGGGYTF.